Sequencing of this T cell receptor beta chain was carried out in a study of shared clonotypes between healthy human individuals. Turning to the study itself: A couple of female and a few male donors aged 18 to 49 were enrolled.

The method was immunoSEQ multiplex PCR; TCRdb's version includes in-frame clones alone and lacks a portion of them. The sample consists of about half a million clones, roughly 80% of them appearing once. This CDR3 has 15 amino acids. The V and J ends lost 3 bases and 8 bases respectively, with 17 bases between them. In germline, CDR1 is SEHNR, CDR2 FQNEAQ (reference sequence). Sequencing was done on a sample of PBMCs. The clonotype comes from a woman aged 40 to 55 in good health. Some clones in this sample may be carry-over from other donors' samples. V usage is TRBV7-9 and J usage is TRBJ2-1; perhaps D is TRBD1 or TRBD2 (5 bases each). The CDR3 DNA follows: TGTGCCAGCAGCTTTTCCCGGGACGGAGACGATGAGCAGTTCTTC. It is translated as CASSFSRDGDDEQFF.